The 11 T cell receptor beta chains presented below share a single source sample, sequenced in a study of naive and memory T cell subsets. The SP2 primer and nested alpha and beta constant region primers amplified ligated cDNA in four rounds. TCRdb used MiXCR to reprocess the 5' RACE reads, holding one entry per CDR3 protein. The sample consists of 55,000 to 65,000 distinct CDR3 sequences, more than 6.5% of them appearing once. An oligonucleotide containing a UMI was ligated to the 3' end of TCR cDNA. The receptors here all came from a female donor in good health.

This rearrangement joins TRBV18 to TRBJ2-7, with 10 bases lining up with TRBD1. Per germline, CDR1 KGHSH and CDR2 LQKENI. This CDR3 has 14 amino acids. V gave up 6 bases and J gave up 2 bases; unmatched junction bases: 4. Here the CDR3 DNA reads TGTGCCAGCTCGCCGGGACAGGGGACCTACGAGCAGTACTTC. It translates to CASSPGQGTYEQYF.

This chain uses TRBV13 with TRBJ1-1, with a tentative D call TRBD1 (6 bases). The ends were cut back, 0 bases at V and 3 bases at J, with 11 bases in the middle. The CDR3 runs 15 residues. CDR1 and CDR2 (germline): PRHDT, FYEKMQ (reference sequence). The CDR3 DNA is TGTGCCAGCAGCTTAGGACAGGGAGGGGACACTGAAGCTTTCTTT. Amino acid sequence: CASSLGQGGDTEAFF.

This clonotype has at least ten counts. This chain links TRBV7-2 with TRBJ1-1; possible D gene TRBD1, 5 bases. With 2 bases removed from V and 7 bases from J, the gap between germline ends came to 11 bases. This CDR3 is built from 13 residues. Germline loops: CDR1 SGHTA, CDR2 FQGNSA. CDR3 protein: CASSLKIRVEAFF. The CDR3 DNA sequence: TGTGCCAGCAGCTTAAAAATCAGGGTTGAAGCTTTCTTT.

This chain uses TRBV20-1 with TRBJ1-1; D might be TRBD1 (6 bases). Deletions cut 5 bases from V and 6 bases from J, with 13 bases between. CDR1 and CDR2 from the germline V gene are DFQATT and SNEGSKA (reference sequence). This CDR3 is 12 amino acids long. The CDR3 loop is CSAAWGAAEAFF. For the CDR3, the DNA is TGCAGTGCTGCTTGGGGGGCCGCTGAAGCTTTCTTT.

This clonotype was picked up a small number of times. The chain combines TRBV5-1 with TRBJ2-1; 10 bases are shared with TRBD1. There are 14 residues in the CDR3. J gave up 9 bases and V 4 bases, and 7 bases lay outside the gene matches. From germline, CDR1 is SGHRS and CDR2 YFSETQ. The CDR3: CASSEGTGAGEQFF. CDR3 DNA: TGCGCCAGCAGCGAAGGGACAGGGGCGGGTGAGCAGTTCTTC.

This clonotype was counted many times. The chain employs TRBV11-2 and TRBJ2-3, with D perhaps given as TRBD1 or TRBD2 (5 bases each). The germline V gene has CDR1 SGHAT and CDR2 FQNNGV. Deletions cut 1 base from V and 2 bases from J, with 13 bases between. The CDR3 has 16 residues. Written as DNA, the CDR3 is TGTGCCAGCAGCTTAGGTTCGGGGACCGACACAGATACGCAGTATTTT. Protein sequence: CASSLGSGTDTDTQYF.

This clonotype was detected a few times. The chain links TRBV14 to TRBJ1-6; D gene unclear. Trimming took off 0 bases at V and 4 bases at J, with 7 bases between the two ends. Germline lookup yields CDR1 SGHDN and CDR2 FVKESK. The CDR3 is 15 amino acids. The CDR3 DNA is TGTGCCAGCAGCCAAGACCCACGGTATAATTCACCCCTCCACTTT. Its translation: CASSQDPRYNSPLHF. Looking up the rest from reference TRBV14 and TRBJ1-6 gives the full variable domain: EAGVTQFPSHSVIEKGQTVTLRCDPISGHDNLYWYRRVMGKEIKFLLHFVKESKQDESGMPNNRFLAERTGGTYSTLKVQPAELEDSGVYFCASSQDPRYNSPLHFGNGTRLTVT.

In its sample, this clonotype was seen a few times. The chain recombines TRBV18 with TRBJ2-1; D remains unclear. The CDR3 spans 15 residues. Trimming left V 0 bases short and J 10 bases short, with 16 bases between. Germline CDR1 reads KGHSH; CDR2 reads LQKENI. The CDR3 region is CASSPPSGHGKEQFF. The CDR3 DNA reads TGTGCCAGCTCACCACCGTCAGGTCATGGGAAAGAGCAGTTCTTC.

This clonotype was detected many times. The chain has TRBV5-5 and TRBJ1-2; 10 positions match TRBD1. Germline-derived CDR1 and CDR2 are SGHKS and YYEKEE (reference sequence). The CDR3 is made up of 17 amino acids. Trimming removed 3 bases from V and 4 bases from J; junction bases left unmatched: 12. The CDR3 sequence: CASSSINGQGESYGYTF. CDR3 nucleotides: TGTGCCAGCAGCTCCATCAATGGACAGGGGGAGAGCTATGGCTACACCTTC.

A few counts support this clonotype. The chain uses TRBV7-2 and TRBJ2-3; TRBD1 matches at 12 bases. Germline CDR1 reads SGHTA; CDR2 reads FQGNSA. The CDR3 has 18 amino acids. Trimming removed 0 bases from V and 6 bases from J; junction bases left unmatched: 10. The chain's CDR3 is CASSLAGLRDRGLDTQYF. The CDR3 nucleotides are TGTGCCAGCAGCTTAGCAGGGTTGCGGGACAGGGGGCTTGATACGCAGTATTTT.

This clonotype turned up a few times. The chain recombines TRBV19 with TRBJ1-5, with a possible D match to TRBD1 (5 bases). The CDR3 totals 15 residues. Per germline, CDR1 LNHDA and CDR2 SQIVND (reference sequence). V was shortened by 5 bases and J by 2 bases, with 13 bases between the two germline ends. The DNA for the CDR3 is TGTGCCAGTAGTCTTACAGGCAGTGGCAATCAGCCCCAGCATTTT. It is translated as CASSLTGSGNQPQHF.